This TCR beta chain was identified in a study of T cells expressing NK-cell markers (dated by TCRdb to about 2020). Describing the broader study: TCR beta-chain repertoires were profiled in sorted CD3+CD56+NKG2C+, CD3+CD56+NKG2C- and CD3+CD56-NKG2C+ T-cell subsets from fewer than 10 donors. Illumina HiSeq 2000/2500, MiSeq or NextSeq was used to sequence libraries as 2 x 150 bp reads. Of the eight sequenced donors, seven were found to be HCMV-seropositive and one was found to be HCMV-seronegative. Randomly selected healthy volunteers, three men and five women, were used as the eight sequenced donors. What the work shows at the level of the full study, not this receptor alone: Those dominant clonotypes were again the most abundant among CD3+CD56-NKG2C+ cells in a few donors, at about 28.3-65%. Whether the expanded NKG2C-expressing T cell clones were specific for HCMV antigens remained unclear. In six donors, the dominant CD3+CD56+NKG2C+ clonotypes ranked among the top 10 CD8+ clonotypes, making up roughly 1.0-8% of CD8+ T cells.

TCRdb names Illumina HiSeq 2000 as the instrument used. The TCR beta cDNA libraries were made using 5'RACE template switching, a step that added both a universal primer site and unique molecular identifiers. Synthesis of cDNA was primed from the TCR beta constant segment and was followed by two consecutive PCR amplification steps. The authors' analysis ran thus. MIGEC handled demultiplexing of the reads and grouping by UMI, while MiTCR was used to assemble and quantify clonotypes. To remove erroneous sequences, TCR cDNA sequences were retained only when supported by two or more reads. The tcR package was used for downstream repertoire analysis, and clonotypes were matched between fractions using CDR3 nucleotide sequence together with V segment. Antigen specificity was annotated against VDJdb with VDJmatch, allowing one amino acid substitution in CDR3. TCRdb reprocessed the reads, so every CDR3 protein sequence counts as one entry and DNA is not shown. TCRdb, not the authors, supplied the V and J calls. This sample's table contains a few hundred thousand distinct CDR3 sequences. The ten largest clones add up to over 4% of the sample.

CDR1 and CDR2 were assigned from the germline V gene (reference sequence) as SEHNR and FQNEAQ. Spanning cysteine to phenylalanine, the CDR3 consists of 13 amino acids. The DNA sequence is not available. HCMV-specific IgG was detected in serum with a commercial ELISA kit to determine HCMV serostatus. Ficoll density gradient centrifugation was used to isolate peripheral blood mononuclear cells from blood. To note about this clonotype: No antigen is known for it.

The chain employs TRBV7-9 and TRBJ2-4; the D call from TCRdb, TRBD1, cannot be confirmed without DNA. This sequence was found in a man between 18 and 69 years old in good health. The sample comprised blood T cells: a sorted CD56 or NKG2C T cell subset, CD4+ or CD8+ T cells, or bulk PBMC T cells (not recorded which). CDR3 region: CASSLDRVDIQYF.